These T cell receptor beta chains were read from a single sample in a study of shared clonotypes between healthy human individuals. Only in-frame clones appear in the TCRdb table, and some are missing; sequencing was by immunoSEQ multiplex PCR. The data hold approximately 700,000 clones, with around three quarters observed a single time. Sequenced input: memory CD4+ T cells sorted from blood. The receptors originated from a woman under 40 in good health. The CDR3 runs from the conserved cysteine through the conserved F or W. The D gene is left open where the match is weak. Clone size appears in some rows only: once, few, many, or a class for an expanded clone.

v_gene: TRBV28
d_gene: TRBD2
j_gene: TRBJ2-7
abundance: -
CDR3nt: TGTGCCAGCAGGTTAGCGGGAGCGAGCTCCTACGAGCAGTACTTC
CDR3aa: CASRLAGASSYEQYF

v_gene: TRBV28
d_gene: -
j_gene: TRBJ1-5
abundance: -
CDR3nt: TGTGCCAGCAGTTTTTCTAGCAATCAGCCCCAGCATTTT
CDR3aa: CASSFSSNQPQHF

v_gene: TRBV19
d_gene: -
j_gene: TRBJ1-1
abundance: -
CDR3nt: TGTGCCAGTAGTATTTTGGCGAGGCGCACTGAAGCTTTCTTT
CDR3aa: CASSILARRTEAFF

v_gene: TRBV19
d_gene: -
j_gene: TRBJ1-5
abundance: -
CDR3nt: TGTGCCAGTAGGGGGGCAGGGAGAAGCAATCAGCCCCAGCATTTT
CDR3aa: CASRGAGRSNQPQHF

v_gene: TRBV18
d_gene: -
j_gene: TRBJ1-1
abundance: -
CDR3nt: TGTGCCAGCTCACCTCTGGACAGCTTGAACACTGAAGCTTTCTTT
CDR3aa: CASSPLDSLNTEAFF

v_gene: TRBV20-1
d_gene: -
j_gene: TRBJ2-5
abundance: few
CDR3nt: TGCAGTGCTCTAGGGGAGACCCAGTACTTC
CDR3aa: CSALGETQYF

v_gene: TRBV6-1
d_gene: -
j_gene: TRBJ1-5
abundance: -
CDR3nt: TGTGCCAGCAGTCCAGTCAATCAGCCCCAGCATTTT
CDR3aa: CASSPVNQPQHF

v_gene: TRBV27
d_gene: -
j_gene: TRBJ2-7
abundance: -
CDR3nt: TGTGCCAGCCAAGACCTGGGGGCAAGTGTCTACGAGCAGTACTTC
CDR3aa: CASQDLGASVYEQYF

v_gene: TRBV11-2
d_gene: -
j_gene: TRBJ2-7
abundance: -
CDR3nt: TGTGCCAGCAGCCCTGTTGCGCAGGGGAGGTTCTACGAGCAGTACTTC
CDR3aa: CASSPVAQGRFYEQYF

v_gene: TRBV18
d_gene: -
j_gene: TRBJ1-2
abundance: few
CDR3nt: TGTGCCAGCTCACAGTACGGAGATGGCTACACCTTC
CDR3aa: CASSQYGDGYTF

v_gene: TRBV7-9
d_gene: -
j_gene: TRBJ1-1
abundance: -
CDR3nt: TGTGCCAGCAGCCACCCGTCGTGGCTTGAGAACACTGAAGCTTTCTTT
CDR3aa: CASSHPSWLENTEAFF

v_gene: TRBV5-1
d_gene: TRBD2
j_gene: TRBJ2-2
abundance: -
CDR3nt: TGCGCCAGCAGCCTCGGGACTAGCGGGAACACCGGGGAGCTGTTTTTT
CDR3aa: CASSLGTSGNTGELFF

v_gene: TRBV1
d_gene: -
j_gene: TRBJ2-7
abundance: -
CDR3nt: TGCACCAGCACATTTCCCCCCTCCGAGCAGTACTTC
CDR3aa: CTSTFPPSEQYF

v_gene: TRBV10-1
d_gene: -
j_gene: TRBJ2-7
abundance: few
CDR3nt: TGCGCCAGCAGTGAGTCGAGGCTCTCACAGTACTTC
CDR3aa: CASSESRLSQYF

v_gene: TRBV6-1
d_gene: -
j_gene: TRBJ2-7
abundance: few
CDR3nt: TGTGCCAGCAGTGTTAGCCAGGAATACGAGCAGTACTTC
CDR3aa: CASSVSQEYEQYF

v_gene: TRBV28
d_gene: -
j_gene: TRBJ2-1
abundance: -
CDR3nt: TGTGCCAGCATTGGCGGGTCGTCCTACAATGAGCAGTTCTTC
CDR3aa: CASIGGSSYNEQFF

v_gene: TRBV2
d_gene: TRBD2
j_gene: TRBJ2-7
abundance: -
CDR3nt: TGTGCCAGCAAGGGGACCGCGAGCGGGAGGGGTGGTTACGAGCAGTACTTC
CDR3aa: CASKGTASGRGGYEQYF

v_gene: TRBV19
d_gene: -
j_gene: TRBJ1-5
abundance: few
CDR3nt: TGTGCCAGTAGCCAACAGGGCGGTCAGCCCCAGCATTTT
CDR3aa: CASSQQGGQPQHF

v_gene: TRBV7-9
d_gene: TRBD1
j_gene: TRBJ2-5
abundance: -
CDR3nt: TGTGCCAGCACCTTAGGGACAGTGGCAGAGACCCAGTACTTC
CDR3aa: CASTLGTVAETQYF

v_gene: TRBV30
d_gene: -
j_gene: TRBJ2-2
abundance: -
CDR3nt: TGTGCCTGGAGGGCGGTTTTGACCGGGGAGCTGTTTTTT
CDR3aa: CAWRAVLTGELFF

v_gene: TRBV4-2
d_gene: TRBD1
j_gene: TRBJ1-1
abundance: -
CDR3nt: TGTGCCAGCAGCCAACCAGGGGGGACCGGGTTTACTGAAGCTTTCTTT
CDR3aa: CASSQPGGTGFTEAFF

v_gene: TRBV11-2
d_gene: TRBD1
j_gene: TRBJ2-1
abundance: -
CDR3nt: TGTGCCAGCAGCCCAGTGGACAGGGCCAATGAGCAGTTCTTC
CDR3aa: CASSPVDRANEQFF

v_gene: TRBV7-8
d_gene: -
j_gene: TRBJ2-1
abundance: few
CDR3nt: TGTGCCAGCAGCGCCCTATGGGGGGCGAATCCAGATGAGCAGTTCTTC
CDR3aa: CASSALWGANPDEQFF

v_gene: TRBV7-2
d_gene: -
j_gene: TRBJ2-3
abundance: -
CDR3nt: TGTGCCAGCAGCTTAGGTCAGGTAACAGATACGCAGTATTTT
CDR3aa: CASSLGQVTDTQYF

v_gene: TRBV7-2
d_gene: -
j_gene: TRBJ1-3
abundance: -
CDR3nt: TGTGCCAGCAGCTCGACTCCTGGAAACACCATATATTTT
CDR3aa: CASSSTPGNTIYF

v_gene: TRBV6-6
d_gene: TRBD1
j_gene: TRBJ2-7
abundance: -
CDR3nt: TGTGCCAGCAGCTTGGGACAGTCCTTAGAGCAGTACTTC
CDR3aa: CASSLGQSLEQYF

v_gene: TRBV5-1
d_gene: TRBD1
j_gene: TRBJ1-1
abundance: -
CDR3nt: TGCGCCAGCAGCTTGGGAGGGGGCGACCAGACTGAAGCTTTCTTT
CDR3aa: CASSLGGGDQTEAFF